These 25 T cell receptor beta chains share one sample of origin, sequenced in a study of vaccination effects on CD4 cells after COVID-19. Using immunoSEQ multiplex PCR, the repertoire was profiled, and TCRdb retains in-frame clones only, with some absent. The sample consists of about 63,000 clones, roughly 76% of them appearing once. These TCRs are of unknown antigen specificity. Antigen-specific CD4+ T cells were expanded (with viral peptide pools) by the ViraFEST assay ahead of sequencing. Having been cultured for around nine days, the cells underwent CD4+ T cell isolation. Previously uninfected by SARS-CoV-2, the vaccine recipients also showed negative nucleocapsid antibodies. The material sequenced was CD4+ T cells from PBMCs cultured with HCoV-OC43 spike peptides, taken before COVID-19 vaccination. Subset indicated: HCoV-OC43 spike overlapping peptide pool stimulation. Receptors were obtained from a human donor who received a COVID-19 vaccine.

The chain links TRBV30 to TRBJ1-2; D is perhaps TRBD1 (6 bases). V was pared by 1 base and J by 5 bases, with 11 bases between. CDR3 size: 13 residues. Germline V CDR1 and CDR2: GTSNPN, SVGIG (reference sequence). CDR3 coding DNA: TGTGCCTGGAGTGCCGGACAGACGTATGGCTACACCTTC. Its protein is CAWSAGQTYGYTF.

V gene TRBV29-1 combines with J gene TRBJ1-2, with D uncertain. The germline gives CDR1 SQVTM, CDR2 ANQGSEA. The CDR3 is 14 residues long. V gave up 2 bases and J gave up 2 bases, with 12 bases separating them. CDR3 region: CSVETRRQNYGYTF. In DNA, the CDR3 is TGCAGCGTTGAAACCCGACGGCAGAACTATGGCTACACCTTC.

The chain is built from TRBV29-1 and TRBJ2-6, with unresolved D. The V end lost 6 bases, the J end lost 0 bases, and 6 bases lay between the germline ends. The CDR3 length is 13 residues. Germline assignment: CDR1 SQVTM and CDR2 ANQGSEA. CDR3 sequence (DNA): TGCAGCGTCCTAGGCTCTGGGGCCAACGTCCTGACTTTC. Its protein is CSVLGSGANVLTF.

The V gene is TRBV7-3, the J gene TRBJ2-5; 8 bases are shared with TRBD2. Per germline, CDR1 SGHTA and CDR2 FQGTGA. V trimming: 5 bases; J trimming: 3 bases; junction bases outside the gene matches: 5. The CDR3 is 14 residues long. CDR3 in amino acids: CASSSSGAEETQYF. The CDR3 coding sequence is TGTGCCAGCAGCAGTAGCGGGGCGGAAGAGACCCAGTACTTC. Complete variable domain (other parts from reference TRBV7-3 and TRBJ2-5): GAGVSQTPSNKVTEKGKYVELRCDPISGHTALYWYRQSLGQGPEFLIYFQGTGAADDSGLPNDRFFAVRPEGSVSTLKIQRTERGDSAVYLCASSSSGAEETQYFGPGTRLLVL.

The chain is built from TRBV9 and TRBJ2-3, with 11 bases that match TRBD2. After removal of 3 bases from V and 2 bases from J, the junction contained 2 bases not matched to a gene. The CDR3 covers 15 residues. Germline assignment: CDR1 SGDLS and CDR2 YYNGEE. The CDR3 loop reads CASSETSGITDTQYF. The CDR3, as DNA: TGTGCCAGCAGCGAGACTAGCGGGATCACAGATACGCAGTATTTT.

The chain is built from TRBV7-3 and TRBJ2-2; 8 positions match TRBD2. V lost 5 bases to trimming and J lost 4 bases; unmatched junction nucleotides: 6. The CDR3 sequence is 15 residues long. CDR1 is SGHTA, CDR2 FQGTGA, per germline. The CDR3 region is CASSTPGLGTGELFF. The CDR3 region has the DNA TGTGCCAGCAGCACGCCGGGACTAGGCACCGGGGAGCTGTTTTTT.

The V call is TRBV5-6, the J call TRBJ1-2; D may be TRBD1 (5 bases). The CDR3 extends over 14 amino acids. V was trimmed by 2 bases and J by 6 bases, leaving 14 bases between them. The germline V gene encodes CDR1 SGHDT and CDR2 YYEEEE. Written as DNA, the CDR3 is TGTGCCAGCAGCTTCGGCAGGGCGGGGGATGGCTACACCTTC. Translation gives CASSFGRAGDGYTF.

The chain has TRBV7-3 and TRBJ2-2; perhaps TRBD1 as D (6 bases). CDR3 size: 15 residues. The ends were cut back, 3 bases at V and 4 bases at J, with 12 bases in the middle. Germline V gives CDR1 SGHTA, CDR2 FQGTGA. CDR3 amino acids: CASSFSLQGTGELFF. In DNA, the CDR3 is TGTGCCAGCAGCTTCTCACTACAGGGCACCGGGGAGCTGTTTTTT.

The V gene is TRBV5-6, the J gene TRBJ2-6, with a possible D match to TRBD1 (6 bases). CDR3 length: 18 residues. V gave up 2 bases and J gave up 2 bases, with 17 bases separating them. Germline CDR1 is SGHDT and CDR2 is YYEEEE. The CDR3 DNA follows: TGTGCCAGCAGCTTTGAGAAGGGGGTTTTAGCTGGGGCCAACGTCCTGACTTTC. This codes for CASSFEKGVLAGANVLTF.

Written as DNA, the CDR3 is TGTGCCAGCAGCTTAGAACCCCGGTTAGCCAAAAACATTCAGTACTTC. This gives the protein CASSLEPRLAKNIQYF. The chain uses TRBV7-9 and TRBJ2-4, with no clear D. Germline CDR1 SEHNR, CDR2 FQNEAQ (reference sequence). The CDR3 sequence is 16 residues long. Trimming cost V 1 base and J 0 bases, with 10 bases left between them. The whole variable domain, remainder taken from reference TRBV7-9 and TRBJ2-4, is DTGVSQNPRHKITKRGQNVTFRCDPISEHNRLYWYRQTLGQGPEFLTYFQNEAQLEKSRLLSDRFSAERPKGSFSTLEIQRTEQGDSAMYLCASSLEPRLAKNIQYFGAGTRLSVL.

This chain links TRBV12-3 or TRBV12-4 with TRBJ1-2; no definite D call. V lost 4 bases, J lost 5 bases, and 8 bases lay in between. This CDR3 has 12 amino acids. Here the CDR3 reads CASSSSSYGYTF. The CDR3 DNA sequence: TGTGCCAGCAGTTCCTCCAGTTATGGCTACACCTTC.

This chain connects TRBV6-4 to TRBJ2-1; TRBD2 matches at 12 bases. Trimming cost V 0 bases and J 4 bases; bases outside gene matches: 4. Germline V gene data show CDR1 as MRHNA and CDR2 as SNTAGT. This CDR3 is built from 17 residues. CDR3 nucleotides: TGTGCCAGCAGTGACTCATCTCTAGCGGGGGGGTACAATGAGCAGTTCTTC. Encoded protein: CASSDSSLAGGYNEQFF.

The count of this clone is one. The chain combines TRBV10-1 with TRBJ2-5; no firm D call. The CDR3 contains 14 residues. The ends were cut back, 0 bases at V and 1 base at J, with 6 bases in the middle. From germline, CDR1 is WNHNN and CDR2 SYGVQD (reference sequence). CDR3 DNA sequence: TGCGCCAGCAGTGAGTCGATTAGCCAAGAGACCCAGTACTTC. Its protein is CASSESISQETQYF.

This clone was observed a few times. The chain employs TRBV6-6 and TRBJ1-6; 8 bases are shared with TRBD1. Germline values: CDR1 MNHNY, CDR2 SVGAGI (reference sequence). CDR3 size: 18 residues. Trimming at V came to 5 bases and at J to 4 bases, leaving 13 bases not matched to a gene. CDR3 coding DNA: TGTGCCAGCAGTCAACAAAGGGACAGGAGATCTTATAATTCACCCCTCCACTTT. Translating gives CASSQQRDRRSYNSPLHF.

The chain uses TRBV6-2 or TRBV6-3 and TRBJ1-1, with a possible D match to TRBD1 (6 bases). This CDR3 region has 16 residues. CDR1 and CDR2 from the germline V gene are MNHEY and SVGEGT. V lost 0 bases to trimming and J lost 1 base, with 12 bases between them. The CDR3 DNA follows: TGTGCCAGCAGTTACTCCTACGACAGGAAGAACACTGAAGCTTTCTTT. Encoded protein: CASSYSYDRKNTEAFF.

The V and J genes are TRBV20-1 and TRBJ1-1; 7 nucleotides align to TRBD1. The CDR3 is made up of 11 amino acids. V trimming: 6 bases; J trimming: 7 bases; junction bases outside the gene matches: 5. CDR1 and CDR2 (germline): DFQATT, SNEGSKA (reference sequence). In DNA, the CDR3 is TGCAGTGCCATAAACAGGGGTGAAGCTTTCTTT. Translated, it gives CSAINRGEAFF.

This clone appeared once. The chain recombines TRBV18 with TRBJ2-6; 8 nucleotides align to TRBD1. Trimming removed 4 bases from V and 2 bases from J; junction bases left unmatched: 4. CDR1 and CDR2 (germline): KGHSH, LQKENI. The length of the CDR3 is 16 residues. CDR3 sequence (DNA): TGTGCCAGCTCACTTAGACAGGGGACTGGGGCCAACGTCCTGACTTTC. This translates into CASSLRQGTGANVLTF.

The chain uses TRBV5-1 and TRBJ1-6, with D perhaps TRBD1 (5 bases). Between the trimmed V and J ends, which lost 5 bases and 3 bases, there was a span of 6 bases. The germline V gene has CDR1 SGHRS and CDR2 YFSETQ. This CDR3 is built from 13 residues. CDR3 loop: CASRGDYNSPLHF. The CDR3 region has the DNA TGCGCCAGCAGAGGGGACTATAATTCACCCCTCCACTTT.

This clone was counted a few times. The chain joins TRBV5-5 to TRBJ1-2; the match to TRBD1 covers 11 bases. The germline V gene encodes CDR1 SGHKS and CDR2 YYEKEE (reference sequence). After removal of 4 bases from V and 4 bases from J, the junction contained 3 bases not matched to a gene. The CDR3 contains 14 residues. The CDR3 coding sequence is TGTGCCAGCAGCCCTGGGACAGGGGGCTATGGCTACACCTTC. Its translation: CASSPGTGGYGYTF. Drawing the rest from reference TRBV5-5 and TRBJ1-2, the complete variable domain is DAGVTQSPTHLIKTRGQQVTLRCSPISGHKSVSWYQQVLGQGPQFIFQYYEKEERGRGNFPDRFSARQFPNYSSELNVNALLLGDSALYLCASSPGTGGYGYTFGSGTRLTVV.

The chain uses TRBV6-5 and TRBJ1-3; D gene unclear. The germline V and J ends were trimmed by 6 bases and 7 bases, with 10 bases remaining between them. The germline gives CDR1 MNHEY, CDR2 SVGAGI. The CDR3 length is 12 residues. CDR3 residues: CASSNGGNTIYF. The DNA for the CDR3 is TGTGCCAGCAGCAACGGTGGGAACACCATATATTTT.

The chain carries TRBV2 and TRBJ2-3, with D perhaps TRBD2 (7 bases). V was pared by 4 bases and J by 3 bases, with 14 bases between. The CDR3 extends over 15 amino acids. Germline values: CDR1 SNHLY, CDR2 FYNNEI. The CDR3 is CASSGGGGGTDTQYF. The CDR3, as DNA: TGTGCCAGCAGTGGAGGCGGGGGCGGGACAGATACGCAGTATTTT.

The V and J genes are TRBV11-3 and TRBJ2-2; 13 bases align to TRBD2. The CDR3 runs to 20 residues. J gave up 7 bases and V 4 bases, and 18 bases lay outside the gene matches. The V gene's germline CDR1 is SGHNT and CDR2 YENEEA. Here the CDR3 DNA reads TGTGCCAGCAGCTCCAACCCCCCACTAGCGGGGGGGCCGGTCTACGGGGAGCTGTTTTTT. The encoded protein is CASSSNPPLAGGPVYGELFF.

This clone was seen a single time. This rearrangement joins TRBV5-1 to TRBJ1-2; 7 bases are a match to TRBD1. CDR3 length: 14 residues. V trimming: 4 bases; J trimming: 8 bases; junction bases outside the gene matches: 11. CDR1 is SGHRS, CDR2 YFSETQ, per germline. CDR3 residues: CASSHDRDIWGYTF. The CDR3 DNA reads TGCGCCAGCAGCCACGACAGGGATATTTGGGGCTACACCTTC.

V usage is TRBV7-9 and J usage is TRBJ1-6; weak D call: TRBD1 (5 bases). Germline CDR1 SEHNR, CDR2 FQNEAQ (reference sequence). V was shortened by 4 bases and J by 7 bases, with 8 bases between the two germline ends. The CDR3 has 13 residues. CDR3 sequence (DNA): TGTGCCAGCAGCTCCGGGACCAATTCACCCCTCCACTTT. Its protein is CASSSGTNSPLHF.

This clone appeared a single time. V usage is TRBV2 and J usage is TRBJ2-3, with D perhaps being TRBD1 or TRBD2 (5 bases each). Germline V gene lookup returns CDR1 SNHLY and CDR2 FYNNEI. V dropped 7 bases and J dropped 2 bases, with 16 bases sitting between them. The length of the CDR3 is 15 residues. The CDR3 loop reads CASTGTLKFTDTQYF. As DNA, the CDR3 is TGTGCCAGCACCGGGACGTTGAAATTCACAGATACGCAGTATTTT.